This is a list of T cell receptor beta chains from one sample in a study of patients and donors after allogeneic stem cell transplantation. TCRdb re-called the RT-PCR reads through MiXCR, storing one row per CDR3 protein. The sample contains some 87,000 distinct CDR3 sequences, roughly 50% of which appear only once. Sequenced input: blood, either unsorted or a sorted T cell fraction (not recorded which). These receptors all stem from a human donor who was either an allogeneic HSCT recipient or a stem cell or donor lymphocyte infusion donor (not recorded which). It is not recorded whose cells these are; they may come from a transplant donor. Both conserved end residues are part of each CDR3. Each record gives: J gene, D gene, V gene, CDR3 length, clone size, CDR3 DNA, CDR3 protein. The D gene is left open where the match is weak. Clone size is stated in some rows and not others, as once, few, many or a class when expanded.

TRBJ2-1 | TRBD2 | TRBV20-1 | 17 | . | TGCAGTGCTAGGCCCCGGCCTAGCGGGAGTATCTACAATGAGCAGTTCTTC | CSARPRPSGSIYNEQFF
TRBJ1-6 | . | TRBV10-3 | 13 | . | TGTGCCATCAGCGGGTTTGATAATTCACCCCTCCACTTT | CAISGFDNSPLHF
TRBJ1-2 | TRBD1 | TRBV15 | 14 | . | TGTGCCACCAGCAGGTCGGGACAGCTGTATGGCTACACCTTC | CATSRSGQLYGYTF
TRBJ2-7 | TRBD2 | TRBV5-6 | 19 | few | TGTGCCAGCAGCCTCTTGGGGCTCCCCCCAGCGGGGGATCCCTACGAGCAGTACTTC | CASSLLGLPPAGDPYEQYF
TRBJ1-2 | . | TRBV28 | 14 | . | TGTGCCAGCAGTCCATCAGGACGGATCTATGGCTACACCTTC | CASSPSGRIYGYTF
TRBJ1-1 | . | TRBV15 | 12 | . | TGTGCCACCAGCAGAGCCGGCGGCGCGGCTTTCTTT | CATSRAGGAAFF
TRBJ1-2 | . | TRBV29-1 | 12 | few | TGCAGCGTTGTCTCCCAGAACTATGGCTACACCTTC | CSVVSQNYGYTF
TRBJ2-4 | . | TRBV6-1 | 12 | few | TGTGCCAGCAGTGTCCTGGGGAACATTCAGTACTTC | CASSVLGNIQYF
TRBJ1-5 | . | TRBV27 | 13 | . | TGTGCCAGCAGTCCCCGGTTTAATCAGCCCCAGCATTTT | CASSPRFNQPQHF
TRBJ1-1 | . | TRBV4-1 | 15 | . | TGCGCCAGCAGCCCTCGACCCGGCCCGGAAACTGAAGCTTTCTTT | CASSPRPGPETEAFF
TRBJ1-6 | . | TRBV10-3 | 14 | . | TGTGCCATCAGTATTGGGTCAGATAATTCACCCCTCCACTTT | CAISIGSDNSPLHF
TRBJ2-7 | . | TRBV9 | 14 | . | TGTGCCAGCAGCGTAGGAGGCAGCTCCTACGAGCAGTACTTC | CASSVGGSSYEQYF
TRBJ1-4 | TRBD1 | TRBV12-3/TRBV12-4 | 15 | . | TGTGCCAGCACCGAACCGGGACAGGGAGTGGAAAAACTGTTTTTT | CASTEPGQGVEKLFF
TRBJ1-3 | . | TRBV7-9 | 14 | . | TGTGCCAGCAGCGATCCATCCGCTCGGGGCACCATATATTTT | CASSDPSARGTIYF
TRBJ2-3 | . | TRBV20-1 | 14 | . | TGCAGTGCTCCCTGGGCGGGGCCCGGCGATACGCAGTATTTT | CSAPWAGPGDTQYF
TRBJ1-2 | TRBD1 | TRBV6-4 | 18 | . | TGTGCCAGCAGTGACCTAAAAATTAATCCGACAGGGCGAGTTGGCTACACCTTC | CASSDLKINPTGRVGYTF
TRBJ1-1 | . | TRBV9 | 13 | . | TGTGCCAGCAGCACCGGGACACCTTTAGCACCTTTCTTT | CASSTGTPLAPFF
TRBJ1-1 | . | TRBV5-1 | 13 | . | TGCGCCAGCAGTCCTAATCGGAACACTGAAGCTTTCTTT | CASSPNRNTEAFF
TRBJ2-5 | . | TRBV21-1 | 16 | . | TGTGCCAGCAGCAAAGTACGCAGGGGGTTCCAAGAGACCCAGTACTTC | CASSKVRRGFQETQYF
TRBJ1-1 | . | TRBV4-1 | 14 | few | TGCGCCAGCAGCCAAGATTTGGTTGCAGGGGAGGGTTTCTTT | CASSQDLVAGEGFF
TRBJ2-7 | . | TRBV12-3/TRBV12-4 | 12 | . | TGTGCCAGCAGTTTAGCGCCCTACGAGCAGTACTTC | CASSLAPYEQYF
TRBJ2-3 | TRBD1 | TRBV12-3/TRBV12-4 | 14 | once | TGTGCCAGCAGTTTACGACAGGGGTTGAATACGCAGTATTTT | CASSLRQGLNTQYF